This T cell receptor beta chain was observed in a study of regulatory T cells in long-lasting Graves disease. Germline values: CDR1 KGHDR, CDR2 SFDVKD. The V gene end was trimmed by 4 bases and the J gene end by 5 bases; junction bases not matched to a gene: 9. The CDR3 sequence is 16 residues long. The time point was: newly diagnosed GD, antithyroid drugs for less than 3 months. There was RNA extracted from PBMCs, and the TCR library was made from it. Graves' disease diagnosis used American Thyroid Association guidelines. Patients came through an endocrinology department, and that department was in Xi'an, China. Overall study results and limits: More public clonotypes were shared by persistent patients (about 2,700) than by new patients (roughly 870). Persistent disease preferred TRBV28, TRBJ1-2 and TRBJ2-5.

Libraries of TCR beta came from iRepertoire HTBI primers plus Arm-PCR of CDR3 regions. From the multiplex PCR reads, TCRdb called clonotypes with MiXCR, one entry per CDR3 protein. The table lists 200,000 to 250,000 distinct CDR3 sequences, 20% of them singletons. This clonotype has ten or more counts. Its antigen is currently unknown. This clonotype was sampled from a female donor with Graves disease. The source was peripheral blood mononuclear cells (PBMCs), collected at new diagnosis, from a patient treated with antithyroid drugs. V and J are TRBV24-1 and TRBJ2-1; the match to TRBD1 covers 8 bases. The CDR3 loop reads CATSDLQGATHNEQFF. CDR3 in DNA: TGTGCCACCAGTGACCTTCAGGGGGCAACCCACAATGAGCAGTTCTTC.